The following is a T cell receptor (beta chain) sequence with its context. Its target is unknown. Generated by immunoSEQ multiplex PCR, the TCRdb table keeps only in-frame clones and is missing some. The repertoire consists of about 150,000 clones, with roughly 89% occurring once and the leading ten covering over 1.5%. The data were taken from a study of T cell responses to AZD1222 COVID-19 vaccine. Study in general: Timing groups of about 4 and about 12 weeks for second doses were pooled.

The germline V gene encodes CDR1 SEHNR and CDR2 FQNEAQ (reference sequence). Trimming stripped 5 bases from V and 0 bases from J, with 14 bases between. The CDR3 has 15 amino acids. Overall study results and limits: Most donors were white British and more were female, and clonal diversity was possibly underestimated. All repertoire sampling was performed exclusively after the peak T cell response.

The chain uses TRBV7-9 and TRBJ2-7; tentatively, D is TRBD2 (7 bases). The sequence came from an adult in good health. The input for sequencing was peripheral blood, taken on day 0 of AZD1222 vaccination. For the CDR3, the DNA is TGTGCCAGCAGCCGGATAGGGGGGGTCTCCTACGAGCAGTACTTC. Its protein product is CASSRIGGVSYEQYF.